This T cell receptor beta chain was observed in a study of blood T cell repertoires in COVID-19. Overall study context: T cells, B-cell-depleted T cells, or PBMCs supplied cDNA or gDNA.

Clinical history reported by participants formed the basis on which cohorts were assigned. Recovered status in Cohort 3 required two negative PCRs, clearance, or symptom resolution. Produced via immunoSEQ multiplex PCR; TCRdb's table is partial and in-frame only. Of just over 300,000 clones in the sample, just over 85% were seen once. From germline, CDR1 is SNHLY and CDR2 FYNNEI. V lost 4 bases to trimming and J lost 9 bases, with 15 bases between them. CDR3 length equals 13 residues. V usage is TRBV2 and J usage is TRBJ2-5; D is uncertain. Material for sequencing was PBMCs or T cells enriched from blood (not recorded which). The clonotype was recovered from a young man who had recovered from COVID-19. The CDR3 coding sequence is TGTGCCAGCAGTGGACATGCGAGAGAACCCCAGTACTTC. Residues: CASSGHAREPQYF.